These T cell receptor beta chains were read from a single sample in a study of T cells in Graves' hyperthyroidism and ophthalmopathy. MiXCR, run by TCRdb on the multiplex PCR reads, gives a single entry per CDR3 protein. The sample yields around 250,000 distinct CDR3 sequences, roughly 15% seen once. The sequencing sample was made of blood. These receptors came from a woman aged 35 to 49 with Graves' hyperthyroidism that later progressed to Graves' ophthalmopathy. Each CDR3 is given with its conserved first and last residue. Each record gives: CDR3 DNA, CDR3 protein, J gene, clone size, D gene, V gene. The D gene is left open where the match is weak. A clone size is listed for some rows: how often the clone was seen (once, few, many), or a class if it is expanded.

CDR3 DNA: TGTGCCAGCAGTTACTCCCTGGGAGGGACCCAGTACTTC
CDR3 protein: CASSYSLGGTQYF
J gene: TRBJ2-5
clone size: many
D gene: NA
V gene: TRBV6-5

CDR3 DNA: TGTGCCAGCAGCTATGCGGACAGGGGATACAATGAGCAGTTCTTC
CDR3 protein: CASSYADRGYNEQFF
J gene: TRBJ2-1
clone size: many
D gene: TRBD1
V gene: TRBV27

CDR3 DNA: TGTGCCAGCAGCTTAGAAGCTAGCGGGTACTACGAGCAGTACTTC
CDR3 protein: CASSLEASGYYEQYF
J gene: TRBJ2-7
clone size: many
D gene: TRBD2
V gene: TRBV7-9

CDR3 DNA: TGTGCCAGCTCACCTCGCTCGGGGGACACTGAAGCTTTCTTT
CDR3 protein: CASSPRSGDTEAFF
J gene: TRBJ1-1
clone size: many
D gene: NA
V gene: TRBV18

CDR3 DNA: TGTGCCAGCAGCCAGACCGGCGGGAGGGGGGTCGGTGAGCAGTTCTTC
CDR3 protein: CASSQTGGRGVGEQFF
J gene: TRBJ2-1
clone size: many
D gene: TRBD2
V gene: TRBV14

CDR3 DNA: TGCAGTGCAGGGACTCCCAGCTCCTACAATGAGCAGTTCTTC
CDR3 protein: CSAGTPSSYNEQFF
J gene: TRBJ2-1
clone size: few
D gene: NA
V gene: TRBV20-1

CDR3 DNA: TGTGCCAGCAGCGCGGGACTAGCAATGGCCGGGGAGCTGTTTTTT
CDR3 protein: CASSAGLAMAGELFF
J gene: TRBJ2-2
clone size: many
D gene: TRBD2
V gene: TRBV13

CDR3 DNA: TGCGCCAGCAGCGCGGGCCCGACAGGGACGAATCTAGGGACTGAAGCTTTCTTT
CDR3 protein: CASSAGPTGTNLGTEAFF
J gene: TRBJ1-1
clone size: many
D gene: TRBD1
V gene: TRBV5-1

CDR3 DNA: TGTGCCAGCAGCCCGATCGGACTAGCGGGAGTGAATGAGCAGTTCTTC
CDR3 protein: CASSPIGLAGVNEQFF
J gene: TRBJ2-1
clone size: NA
D gene: TRBD2
V gene: TRBV14

CDR3 DNA: TGTGCCAGTAGTATCCCCACAGGACAGGGTTGGACTGAAGCTTTCTTT
CDR3 protein: CASSIPTGQGWTEAFF
J gene: TRBJ1-1
clone size: many
D gene: TRBD1
V gene: TRBV19

CDR3 DNA: TGCGCCAGCAGCTCGACCCCGGACCCTATTTATGAGCAGTTCTTC
CDR3 protein: CASSSTPDPIYEQFF
J gene: TRBJ2-1
clone size: few
D gene: NA
V gene: TRBV5-1

CDR3 DNA: TGTGCCAGCAGCGACAGGGACAACTATGGCTACACCTTC
CDR3 protein: CASSDRDNYGYTF
J gene: TRBJ1-2
clone size: many
D gene: TRBD1
V gene: TRBV27

CDR3 DNA: TGTGCCACCAGTGATCGCGGTACTAGCGGGAGGCCCGATGAGCAGTTCTTC
CDR3 protein: CATSDRGTSGRPDEQFF
J gene: TRBJ2-1
clone size: many
D gene: TRBD2
V gene: TRBV24-1

CDR3 DNA: TGTGCCAGCAGCGCCGGGACAGGGGGTTCAACTGGAAACACCATATATTTT
CDR3 protein: CASSAGTGGSTGNTIYF
J gene: TRBJ1-3
clone size: few
D gene: TRBD1
V gene: TRBV9

CDR3 DNA: TGTGCCAGTAGTGGCAGCATGAACACTGAAGCTTTCTTT
CDR3 protein: CASSGSMNTEAFF
J gene: TRBJ1-1
clone size: many
D gene: NA
V gene: TRBV19

CDR3 DNA: TGTGCCAGCAGTTTTACCGTTGCAACTAATGAAAAACTGTTTTTT
CDR3 protein: CASSFTVATNEKLFF
J gene: TRBJ1-4
clone size: many
D gene: NA
V gene: TRBV27

CDR3 DNA: TGTGCCAGCTCACCGGGTGGAAACACTGAAGCTTTCTTT
CDR3 protein: CASSPGGNTEAFF
J gene: TRBJ1-1
clone size: many
D gene: NA
V gene: TRBV18

CDR3 DNA: TGTGCCAGCAGTTTGGACAGGGGCAACGAGCAGTACTTC
CDR3 protein: CASSLDRGNEQYF
J gene: TRBJ2-7
clone size: many
D gene: TRBD1
V gene: TRBV12-3/TRBV12-4

CDR3 DNA: TGTGCCAGCAGCTTACGGGGACTAGCTCCCTACAATGAGCAGCTCTTC
CDR3 protein: CASSLRGLAPYNEQLF
J gene: TRBJ2-1
clone size: NA
D gene: TRBD2
V gene: TRBV7-9

CDR3 DNA: TGCGCCAGCAGCTTGGGGGAATTCACAGATACGCAGTATTTT
CDR3 protein: CASSLGEFTDTQYF
J gene: TRBJ2-3
clone size: many
D gene: NA
V gene: TRBV5-1

CDR3 DNA: TGCAGTGCAACCCATCTCCCATCGGGAACTAATAGCAATCAGCCCCAGCATTTT
CDR3 protein: CSATHLPSGTNSNQPQHF
J gene: TRBJ1-5
clone size: NA
D gene: NA
V gene: TRBV20-1

CDR3 DNA: TGTGCCAGCAGACGAGGGGGAGAAGAGACCCAGTACTTC
CDR3 protein: CASRRGGEETQYF
J gene: TRBJ2-5
clone size: NA
D gene: NA
V gene: TRBV3-1

CDR3 DNA: TGTGCCAGCAGACCCGGGGGCATGACCCAGCATTTT
CDR3 protein: CASRPGGMTQHF
J gene: TRBJ1-5
clone size: NA
D gene: NA
V gene: TRBV12-3/TRBV12-4

CDR3 DNA: TGTGCCAGCAGTGACGCTAGCGGGACTTACAATGAGCAGTTCTTC
CDR3 protein: CASSDASGTYNEQFF
J gene: TRBJ2-1
clone size: many
D gene: TRBD2
V gene: TRBV2

CDR3 DNA: TGTGCCAGCAGCTTCACTAGCGGCCACAATGAGCAGTTCTTC
CDR3 protein: CASSFTSGHNEQFF
J gene: TRBJ2-1
clone size: NA
D gene: TRBD2
V gene: TRBV5-4

CDR3 DNA: TGTGCCAGCAGCTTTACTACTGAAGCTTTCTTT
CDR3 protein: CASSFTTEAFF
J gene: TRBJ1-1
clone size: many
D gene: NA
V gene: TRBV6-5

CDR3 DNA: TGCAGTGGGGAGGGACTAGCGGGAGAGTACGAGCAGTACTTC
CDR3 protein: CSGEGLAGEYEQYF
J gene: TRBJ2-7
clone size: NA
D gene: TRBD2
V gene: TRBV20-1

CDR3 DNA: TGTGCCAGCAGTTTTATACTAGCGGGAGAGGTCAATGAGCAGTTCTTC
CDR3 protein: CASSFILAGEVNEQFF
J gene: TRBJ2-1
clone size: many
D gene: TRBD2
V gene: TRBV27

CDR3 DNA: TGCAGTGCTAGAGATAGTCGGAAAGGCGGGGAGCTGTTTTTT
CDR3 protein: CSARDSRKGGELFF
J gene: TRBJ2-2
clone size: many
D gene: NA
V gene: TRBV20-1

CDR3 DNA: TGTGCCAGCACCCCGACAGTTGCTGATTCACCCCTCCACTTT
CDR3 protein: CASTPTVADSPLHF
J gene: TRBJ1-6
clone size: many
D gene: NA
V gene: TRBV7-8